Detailed here is one T cell receptor beta chain. The sample is drawn from a study of blood T cell repertoires in COVID-19. Study context: Some COVID-19 samples were acute and others convalescent; all came from the United States, Italy and Spain. The analysed material was cDNA or gDNA that came from T cells, B-cell-depleted T cells, or PBMCs.

Germline loops: CDR1 LNHDA, CDR2 SQIVND (reference sequence). V lost 3 bases and J lost 8, with 14 bases in between. The CDR3 extends over 14 amino acids. The protocol was immunoSEQ multiplex PCR, while the TCRdb copy is restricted to in-frame clones and leaves out a portion. The profile shows 150,000 or so clones, around 87% of them singletons. The sample consisted of peripheral blood. This TCR came from a man older than 75 with acute or convalescent COVID-19. The chain couples TRBV19 to TRBJ2-4, with a tentative D call TRBD2 (6 bases). This CDR3 reads CASSMSPEGYIQYF. CDR3 sequence (DNA): TGTGCCAGTAGTATGTCTCCGGAGGGTTACATTCAGTACTTC.